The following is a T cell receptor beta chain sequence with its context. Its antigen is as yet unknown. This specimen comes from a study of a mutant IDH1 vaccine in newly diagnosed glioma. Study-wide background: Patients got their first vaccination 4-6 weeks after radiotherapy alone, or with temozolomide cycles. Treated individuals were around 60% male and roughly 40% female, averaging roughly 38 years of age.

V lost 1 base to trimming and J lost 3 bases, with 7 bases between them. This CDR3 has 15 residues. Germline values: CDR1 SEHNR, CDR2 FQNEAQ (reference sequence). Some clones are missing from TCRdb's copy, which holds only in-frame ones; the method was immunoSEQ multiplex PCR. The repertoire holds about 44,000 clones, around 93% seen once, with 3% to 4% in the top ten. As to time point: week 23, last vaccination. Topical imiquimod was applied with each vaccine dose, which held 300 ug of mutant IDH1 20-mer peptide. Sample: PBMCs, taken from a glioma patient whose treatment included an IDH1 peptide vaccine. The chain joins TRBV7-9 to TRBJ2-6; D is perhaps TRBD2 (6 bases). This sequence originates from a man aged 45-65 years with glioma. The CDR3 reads CASSLGGVGANVLTF. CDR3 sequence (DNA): TGTGCCAGCAGCTTAGGGGGGGTTGGGGCCAACGTCCTGACTTTC. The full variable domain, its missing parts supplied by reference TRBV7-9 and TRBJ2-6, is DTGVSQNPRHKITKRGQNVTFRCDPISEHNRLYWYRQTLGQGPEFLTYFQNEAQLEKSRLLSDRFSAERPKGSFSTLEIQRTEQGDSAMYLCASSLGGVGANVLTFGAGSRLTVL.